What follows is one T cell receptor beta chain and its context. The data belong to a study of blood T cell repertoires in COVID-19. With V trimmed by 3 bases and J by 2 bases, 4 bases remained unmatched. The CDR3 sequence is 15 residues long. CDR1 and CDR2 from the germline V gene are SGHDT and YYEEEE. Authors' methods: Counts of nucleated cells, estimated from reference gene primer amplification, were obtained. The assay was immunoSEQ multiplex PCR, and TCRdb's table has in-frame clones only and misses some. That table furnishes V, J and clone size, whereas the DNA furnished D and trimming. Found here are roughly 260,000 clones, roughly 87% of them singletons; the top ten hold about 6.9%.

The J gene is TRBJ2-5, the V gene TRBV5-6; 10 bases align to TRBD2. The sequenced material came from PBMCs or T cells enriched from blood (not recorded which). This clonotype originated in a woman aged 30 to 39 with acute COVID-19. The CDR3 protein is CASSYLAGGQETQYF. As DNA, the CDR3 is TGTGCCAGCAGCTACTTAGCGGGGGGACAAGAGACCCAGTACTTC.